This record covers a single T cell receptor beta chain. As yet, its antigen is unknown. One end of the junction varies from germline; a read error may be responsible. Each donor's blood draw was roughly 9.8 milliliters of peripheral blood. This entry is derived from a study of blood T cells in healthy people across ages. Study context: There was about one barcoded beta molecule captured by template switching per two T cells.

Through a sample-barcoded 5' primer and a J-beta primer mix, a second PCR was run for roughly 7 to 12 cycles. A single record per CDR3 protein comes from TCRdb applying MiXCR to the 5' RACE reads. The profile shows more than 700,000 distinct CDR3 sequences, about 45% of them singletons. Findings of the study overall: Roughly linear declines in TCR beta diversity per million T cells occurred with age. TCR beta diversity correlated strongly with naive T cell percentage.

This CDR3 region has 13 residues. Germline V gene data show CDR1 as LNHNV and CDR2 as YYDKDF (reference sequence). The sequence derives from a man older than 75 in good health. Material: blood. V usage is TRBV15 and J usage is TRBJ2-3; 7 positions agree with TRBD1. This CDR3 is CAASRVRGNTQYF. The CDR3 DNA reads TGTGCCGCCAGCAGAGTCAGGGGGAATACGCAGTATTTT. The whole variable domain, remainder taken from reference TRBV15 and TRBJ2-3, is DAMVIQNPRYQVTQFGKPVTLSCSQTLNHNVMYWYQQKSSQAPKLLFHYYDKDFNNEADTPDNFQSRRPNTSFCFLDIRSPGLGDTAMYLCAASRVRGNTQYFGPGTRLTVL.